Shown below are 23 T cell receptor beta chains from a single sample sequenced in a study of blood T cell repertoires in COVID-19. Only in-frame clones appear in the TCRdb table, and some are missing; sequencing was by immunoSEQ multiplex PCR. The sample contains tens of thousands of clones, around 86% of which appear only once. Material for sequencing was peripheral blood. All receptors derive from a man between 45 and 60 years old with active COVID-19.

The V call is TRBV3-1 (or the pseudogene TRBV3-2), the J call TRBJ1-4; D is uncertain. Between the trimmed V and J ends, which lost 0 bases and 4 bases, there was a span of 12 bases. Germline V gene data show CDR1 as LGHDT and CDR2 as YNNKEL (reference sequence). This CDR3 has 16 amino acids. The DNA of the CDR3 is TGTGCCAGCAGCCAAGATCTAGCGTCCTATAATGAAAAACTGTTTTTT. It yields the protein CASSQDLASYNEKLFF.

This clone showed up just a few times. The V and J genes are TRBV7-8 and TRBJ1-6; D is uncertain. CDR3 length equals 14 residues. Looked up from germline, CDR1 is SGHVS and CDR2 is FQNEAQ. The germline V and J ends were trimmed by 0 bases and 7 bases, with 7 bases remaining between them. The CDR3 sequence: CASSLATENSPLHF. CDR3 DNA sequence: TGTGCCAGCAGCTTAGCTACAGAAAATTCACCCCTCCACTTT.

The chain uses TRBV6-5 and TRBJ2-7, with 10 bases that match TRBD1. The ends lost 2 bases at V and 2 bases at J; junction bases unmatched: 3. Germline V gives CDR1 MNHEY, CDR2 SVGAGI. This CDR3 comprises 15 residues. This chain's CDR3 is CASSYRDRGAYEQYF. CDR3 DNA: TGTGCCAGCAGTTACCGGGACAGGGGAGCCTACGAGCAGTACTTC.

This chain links TRBV10-3 with TRBJ2-1; a weak D match, TRBD1 (6 bases). Germline V gene sequence: CDR1 ENHRY, CDR2 SYGVKD. The CDR3 contains 14 residues. Trimming pared 7 bases from V and 6 bases from J, leaving 16 bases between. CDR3 protein: CAINRESAGNEQFF. The CDR3 nucleotides are TGTGCCATCAACAGGGAGTCAGCAGGCAATGAGCAGTTCTTC.

The genes are TRBV27 and TRBJ1-6, with D perhaps TRBD1 (5 bases). This CDR3 spans 15 amino acids. Trimming removed 4 bases from V and 3 bases from J, with 10 bases in between. Germline CDR1 is MNHEY and CDR2 is SMNVEV (reference sequence). CDR3 DNA: TGTGCCAGCAGTTCCTATCAGGGCTATAATTCACCCCTCCACTTT. Translating it yields CASSSYQGYNSPLHF.

This clone came up once. The V gene is TRBV28, the J gene TRBJ2-4; possibly TRBD2 for D (7 bases). This CDR3 contains 11 residues. Germline V gives CDR1 MDHEN, CDR2 SYDVKM. With 11 bases removed from V and 6 bases from J, the gap between germline ends came to 11 bases. The CDR3 bases are TGTGCCGGGGGGGGCAGAAACATTCAGTACTTC. This translates into CAGGGRNIQYF.

The chain combines TRBV5-6 with TRBJ1-4; no clear D. The CDR3 is 16 residues long. Trimming removed 0 bases from V and 4 bases from J, with 13 bases in between. Germline V gene sequence: CDR1 SGHDT, CDR2 YYEEEE. The CDR3: CASSLGRKTYNEKLFF. The CDR3 DNA reads as TGTGCCAGCAGCTTGGGACGGAAGACATATAATGAAAAACTGTTTTTT. Looking up the rest from reference TRBV5-6 and TRBJ1-4 gives the full variable domain: DAGVTQSPTHLIKTRGQQVTLRCSPKSGHDTVSWYQQALGQGPQFIFQYYEEEERQRGNFPDRFSGHQFPNYSSELNVNALLLGDSALYLCASSLGRKTYNEKLFFGSGTQLSVL.

The rearrangement joins TRBV6-2 or TRBV6-3 to TRBJ2-1, with 13 bases that match TRBD2. Looked up from germline, CDR1 is MNHEY and CDR2 is SVGEGT. The J segment lost 4 bases and the V segment lost 4 bases, leaving 7 bases of the junction unmatched. The CDR3 has 17 residues. The CDR3 here is CASSLGTSGTLYNEQFF. In DNA, the CDR3 is TGTGCCAGCAGTTTAGGGACTAGCGGGACCCTGTACAATGAGCAGTTCTTC.

The gene calls are TRBV18 and TRBJ1-1; D not resolved. Trimming cost V 3 bases and J 6 bases, with 11 bases left between them. Looked up from germline, CDR1 is KGHSH and CDR2 is LQKENI. CDR3 size: 13 residues. CDR3 sequence reads: CASSPREPSEAFF. The DNA of the CDR3 is TGTGCCAGCTCACCGAGGGAGCCCTCTGAAGCTTTCTTT.

This clone was counted a few times. The rearrangement uses TRBV6-2 or TRBV6-3 and TRBJ1-1; possible D gene TRBD1, 6 bases. Looked up from germline, CDR1 is MNHEY and CDR2 is SVGEGT. Trimming removed 4 bases from V and 1 base from J, with 7 bases in between. This CDR3 is 13 amino acids long. The CDR3 nucleotides are TGTGCCAGCAGTTCACAGGGGAACACTGAAGCTTTCTTT. It translates to CASSSQGNTEAFF.

The V gene is TRBV30, the J gene TRBJ1-4, with D uncertain. This CDR3 is 16 amino acids long. Trimming took 3 bases from V and 3 from J, leaving 17 bases between them. Germline assignment: CDR1 GTSNPN and CDR2 SVGIG (reference sequence). CDR3: CAWSSWAPKPNEKLFF. DNA for the CDR3: TGTGCCTGGAGCTCTTGGGCCCCCAAACCTAATGAAAAACTGTTTTTT.

This chain links TRBV18 with TRBJ2-5, with 8 bases matching TRBD2. The trim removed 6 bases at V and 4 bases at J, leaving 4 bases unmatched. The germline V gene has CDR1 KGHSH and CDR2 LQKENI. The CDR3 has 13 amino acids. The CDR3 is CASSRAGVETQYF. The CDR3 coding sequence is TGTGCCAGCTCTAGAGCGGGAGTAGAGACCCAGTACTTC.

J is TRBJ2-5 and V is TRBV11-3, with D tentatively TRBD2 (6 bases). Germline V gene lookup returns CDR1 SGHNT and CDR2 YENEEA. Trimming removed 0 bases at V and 4 bases at J, with 18 bases between. This CDR3 region has 17 residues. CDR3 region: CASSLDSAGPGGETQYF. The CDR3 region has the DNA TGTGCCAGCAGCTTAGATAGTGCAGGACCCGGGGGAGAGACCCAGTACTTC.

CDR3 in DNA: TGTGCCAGCAGCCCTACCCAAACTAGCTTCAATGAGCAGTTCTTC. It specifies CASSPTQTSFNEQFF. The rearrangement uses TRBV7-3 and TRBJ2-1; D might be TRBD2 (6 bases). Germline assignment: CDR1 SGHTA and CDR2 FQGTGA. The V and J ends lost 5 bases and 6 bases respectively, with 17 bases between them. The CDR3 covers 15 residues.

V is TRBV29-1 and J is TRBJ2-7; D unresolved. The CDR3 contains 13 residues. Trimming pared 2 bases from V and 3 bases from J, leaving 11 bases between. Germline values: CDR1 SQVTM, CDR2 ANQGSEA. The CDR3 spells CSVEFDGDYEQYF. The CDR3 DNA reads TGCAGCGTTGAATTTGACGGAGACTACGAGCAGTACTTC.

The chain recombines TRBV5-1 with TRBJ2-7; 12 nucleotides match TRBD2. CDR1 is SGHRS, CDR2 YFSETQ, per germline. The CDR3 extends over 15 amino acids. With V trimmed by 2 bases and J by 3 bases, 3 bases remained unmatched. CDR3 nucleotide sequence: TGCGCCAGCAGCTTAAGGACTAGCGGGAACTACGAGCAGTACTTC. This sequence encodes CASSLRTSGNYEQYF.

V and J are TRBV10-3 and TRBJ2-1, with D possibly called TRBD1 or TRBD2 (7 bases each). Trimming removed 8 bases from V and 6 bases from J, with 20 bases in between. Germline CDR1 reads ENHRY; CDR2 reads SYGVKD. This CDR3 region has 15 residues. The DNA for the CDR3 is TGTGCCATCCGTGGACTAGACAGGGAAGGCAATGAGCAGTTCTTC. As protein: CAIRGLDREGNEQFF.

This sequence joins TRBV3-1 (or the pseudogene TRBV3-2) and TRBJ1-5, with D hard to call. This CDR3 is built from 13 residues. Germline CDR1 is LGHDT and CDR2 is YNNKEL (reference sequence). The V and J ends lost 1 base and 5 bases respectively, with 6 bases between them. The CDR3 loop is CASSQVSDQPQHF. The DNA of the CDR3 is TGTGCCAGCAGCCAAGTATCCGATCAGCCCCAGCATTTT.

The rearrangement uses TRBV5-5 and TRBJ1-3; D is possibly TRBD1 (5 bases). With 4 bases removed from V and 0 bases from J, the gap between germline ends came to 14 bases. This CDR3 spans 16 amino acids. Germline V gene lookup returns CDR1 SGHKS and CDR2 YYEKEE (reference sequence). The CDR3 DNA reads as TGTGCCAGCAGCCCAGGGAAAACCTTCTCTGGAAACACCATATATTTT. It specifies CASSPGKTFSGNTIYF.

The count of this clone is one. The J gene is TRBJ2-1, the V gene TRBV7-2, with 7 bases lining up with TRBD2. This CDR3 is 15 amino acids long. Per the germline V gene, CDR1 is SGHTA and CDR2 is FQGNSA. V was clipped by 2 bases and J by 7 bases; unmatched bases: 8. CDR3: CASSLSGTPRNEQFF. DNA for the CDR3: TGTGCCAGCAGCTTAAGCGGGACTCCCCGTAATGAGCAGTTCTTC.

This clone was observed once. The chain couples TRBV5-1 to TRBJ2-1; TRBD1 agrees at 7 bases. The CDR3 consists of 14 residues. Trimming at V came to 3 bases and at J to 3 bases, leaving 3 bases not matched to a gene. The germline CDR1 and CDR2 sequences are SGHRS and YFSETQ. Here the CDR3 reads CASSSGTDYNEQFF. Here the CDR3 DNA reads TGCGCCAGCAGCTCCGGGACAGACTACAATGAGCAGTTCTTC.

The chain combines TRBV19 with TRBJ1-2; weak D call: TRBD1 (5 bases). Germline CDR1 is LNHDA and CDR2 is SQIVND (reference sequence). There are 16 residues in the CDR3. V lost 7 bases to trimming and J lost 8 bases, with 26 bases between them. CDR3 coding DNA: TGTGCCAGTAAAACCCCTGGGGGGGGTCCCACCCGGGGCTACACCTTC. This codes for CASKTPGGGPTRGYTF.

The chain couples TRBV6-2 or TRBV6-3 to TRBJ2-1; the D gene is possibly TRBD2 (5 bases). This CDR3 has 15 amino acids. CDR1 and CDR2 (germline): MNHEY, SVGEGT. V shed 5 bases and J shed 5 bases, with 16 bases lying between them. For the CDR3, the DNA is TGTGCCAGCAGTCGGAACGGGATGGCCCACAATGAGCAGTTCTTC. It codes for CASSRNGMAHNEQFF.